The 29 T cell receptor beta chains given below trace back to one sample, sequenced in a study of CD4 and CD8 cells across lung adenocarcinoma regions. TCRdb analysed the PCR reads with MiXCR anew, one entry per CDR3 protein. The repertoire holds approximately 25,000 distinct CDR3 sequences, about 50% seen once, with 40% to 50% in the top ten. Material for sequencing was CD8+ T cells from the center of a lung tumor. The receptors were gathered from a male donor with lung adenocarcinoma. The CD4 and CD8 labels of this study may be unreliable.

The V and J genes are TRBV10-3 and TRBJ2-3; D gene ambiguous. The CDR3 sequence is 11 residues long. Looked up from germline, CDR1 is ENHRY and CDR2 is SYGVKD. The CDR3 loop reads CALGAKNTQYF. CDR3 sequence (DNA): TGTGCGCTCGGAGCCAAAAACACGCAGTATTTT.

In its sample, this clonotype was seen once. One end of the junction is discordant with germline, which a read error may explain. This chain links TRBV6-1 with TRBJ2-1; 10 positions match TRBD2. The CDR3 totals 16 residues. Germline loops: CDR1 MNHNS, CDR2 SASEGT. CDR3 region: CASSETRTSGTNAQFF. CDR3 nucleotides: TGTGCCAGCAGTGAAACGCGGACTAGCGGCACAAATGCGCAGTTCTTT.

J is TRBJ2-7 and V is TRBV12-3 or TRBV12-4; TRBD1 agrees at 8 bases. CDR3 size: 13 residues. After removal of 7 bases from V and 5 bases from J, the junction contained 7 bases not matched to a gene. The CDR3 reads CASTGQGRNEQYF. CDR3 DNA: TGTGCCAGCACCGGACAGGGCCGAAACGAGCAGTACTTC.

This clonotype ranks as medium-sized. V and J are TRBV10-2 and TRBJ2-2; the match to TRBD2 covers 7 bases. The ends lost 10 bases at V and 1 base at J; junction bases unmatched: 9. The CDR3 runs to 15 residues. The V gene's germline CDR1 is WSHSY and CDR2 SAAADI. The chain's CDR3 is CATLGASGNTGELFF. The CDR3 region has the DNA TGCGCCACACTTGGGGCTAGCGGGAACACCGGGGAGCTGTTTTTT.

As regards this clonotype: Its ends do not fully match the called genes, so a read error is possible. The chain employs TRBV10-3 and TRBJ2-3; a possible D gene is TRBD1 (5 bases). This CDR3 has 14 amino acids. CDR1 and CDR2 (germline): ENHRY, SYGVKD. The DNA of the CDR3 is TGTCGCGGCATGGGGCTGTGTGGCACAGATACTCAGTATTTT. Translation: CRGMGLCGTDTQYF.

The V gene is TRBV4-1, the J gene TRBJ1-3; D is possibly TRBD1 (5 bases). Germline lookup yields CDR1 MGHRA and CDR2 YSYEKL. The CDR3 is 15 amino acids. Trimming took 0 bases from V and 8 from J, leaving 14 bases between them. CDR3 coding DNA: TGCGCCAGCAGCCAAGATATGGGGGTAAGCGACACCATATATTTT. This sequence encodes CASSQDMGVSDTIYF.

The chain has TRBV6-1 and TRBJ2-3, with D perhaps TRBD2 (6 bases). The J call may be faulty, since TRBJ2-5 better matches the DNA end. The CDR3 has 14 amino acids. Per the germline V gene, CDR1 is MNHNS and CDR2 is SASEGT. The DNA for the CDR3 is TGTGCGGGGAGCGAACGGGGGAACGTAGATACCCAGTACTTC. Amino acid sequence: CAGSERGNVDTQYF.

CDR3 amino acids: CASSTTSGRLYEQYF. The CDR3 DNA sequence: TGTGCCAGCAGCACAACTAGCGGGAGACTTTACGAGCAGTACTTC. The chain uses TRBV7-2 and TRBJ2-1; 11 bases fit TRBD2. TRBJ2-7 matches the DNA end more closely, so the J call is doubtful. The CDR3 sequence is 15 residues long. CDR1 and CDR2 (germline): SGHTA, FQGNSA.

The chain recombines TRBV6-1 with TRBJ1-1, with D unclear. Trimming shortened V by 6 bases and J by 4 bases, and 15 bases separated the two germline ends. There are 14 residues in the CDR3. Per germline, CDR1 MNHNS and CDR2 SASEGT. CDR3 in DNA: TGTGCCAGCAGCCTGGCGGAGGTCGTCACTGAAGCTTTCTTT. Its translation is CASSLAEVVTEAFF.

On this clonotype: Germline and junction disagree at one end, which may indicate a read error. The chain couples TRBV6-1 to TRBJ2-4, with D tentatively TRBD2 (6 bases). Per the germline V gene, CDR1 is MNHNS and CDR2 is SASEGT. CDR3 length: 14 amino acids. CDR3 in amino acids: CASMGRGAKNTQYF. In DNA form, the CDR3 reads TGTGCCAGCATGGGGCGGGGAGCCAAAAATACGCAGTATTTC.

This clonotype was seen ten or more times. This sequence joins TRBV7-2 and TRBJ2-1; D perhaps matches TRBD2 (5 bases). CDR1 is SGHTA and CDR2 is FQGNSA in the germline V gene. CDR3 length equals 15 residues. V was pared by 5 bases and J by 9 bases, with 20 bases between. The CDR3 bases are TGTGCCAGCAGCGGCCGGGATACGATGGTGGGTGAGCAGTTCTTC. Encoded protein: CASSGRDTMVGEQFF.

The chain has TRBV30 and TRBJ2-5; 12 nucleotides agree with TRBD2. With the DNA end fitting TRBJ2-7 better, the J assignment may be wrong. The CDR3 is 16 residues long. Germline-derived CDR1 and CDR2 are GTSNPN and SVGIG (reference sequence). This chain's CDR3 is CAWSPRTSGMSYEQYF. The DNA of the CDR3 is TGTGCCTGGAGTCCCCGGACTAGCGGGATGTCCTACGAGCAGTACTTC.

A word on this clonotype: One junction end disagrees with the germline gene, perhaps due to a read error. The CDR3 region is CASRGAGGRVGDTQYF. The CDR3 nucleotides are TGTGCCAGCAGGGGGGCCGGGGGCCGGGTTGGGGATACGCAGTACTTT. The J gene is TRBJ2-3, the V gene TRBV6-1; D may match TRBD1 or TRBD2 (6 bases each). CDR1 is MNHNS, CDR2 SASEGT, per germline. The CDR3 consists of 16 residues.

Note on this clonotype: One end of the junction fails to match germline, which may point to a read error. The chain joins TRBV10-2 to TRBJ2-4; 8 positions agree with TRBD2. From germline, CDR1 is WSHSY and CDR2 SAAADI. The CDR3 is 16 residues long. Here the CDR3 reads CASSEPGGLATNIQYF. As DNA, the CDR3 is TGCGCCAGCAGTGAGCCGGGGGGGTTAGCCACAAACATTCAGTACTTC.

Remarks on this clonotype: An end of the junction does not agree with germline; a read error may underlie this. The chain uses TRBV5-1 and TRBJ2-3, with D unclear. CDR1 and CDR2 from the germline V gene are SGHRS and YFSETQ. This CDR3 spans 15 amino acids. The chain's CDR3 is CASSLGQWATNTQYF. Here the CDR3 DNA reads TGCGCCAGCAGCTTAGGGCAGTGGGCCACAAACACGCAGTATTTC.

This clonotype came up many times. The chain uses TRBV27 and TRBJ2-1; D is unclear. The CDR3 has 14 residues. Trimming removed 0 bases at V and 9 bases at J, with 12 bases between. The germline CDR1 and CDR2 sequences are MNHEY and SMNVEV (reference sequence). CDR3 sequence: CASSLSVTDGEQFF. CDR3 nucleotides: TGTGCCAGCAGTTTATCTGTCACGGACGGTGAGCAGTTCTTC.

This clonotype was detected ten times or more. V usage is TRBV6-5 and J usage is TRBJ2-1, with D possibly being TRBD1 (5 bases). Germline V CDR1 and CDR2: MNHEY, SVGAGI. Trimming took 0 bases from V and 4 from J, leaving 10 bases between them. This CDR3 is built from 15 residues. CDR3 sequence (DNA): TGTGCCAGCAGTTACTCGCAACCAGGGTACAATGAGCAGTTCTTC. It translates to CASSYSQPGYNEQFF.

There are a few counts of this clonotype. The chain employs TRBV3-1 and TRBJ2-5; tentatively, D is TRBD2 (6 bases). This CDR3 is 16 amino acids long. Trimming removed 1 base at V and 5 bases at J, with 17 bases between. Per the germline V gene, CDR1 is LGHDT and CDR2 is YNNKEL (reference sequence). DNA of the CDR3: TGTGCCAGCAGCCAAGGGGCAGGCCCCCGGGGGGAGACCCAGTACTTC. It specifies CASSQGAGPRGETQYF.

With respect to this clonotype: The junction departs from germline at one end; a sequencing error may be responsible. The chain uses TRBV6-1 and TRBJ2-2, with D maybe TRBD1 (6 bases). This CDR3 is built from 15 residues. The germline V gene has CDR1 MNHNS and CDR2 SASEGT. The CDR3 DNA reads TGTGCCAGCAGTGAGGGGGCTGTGAACACCGGGGAGCAGTTTTTT. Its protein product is CASSEGAVNTGEQFF.

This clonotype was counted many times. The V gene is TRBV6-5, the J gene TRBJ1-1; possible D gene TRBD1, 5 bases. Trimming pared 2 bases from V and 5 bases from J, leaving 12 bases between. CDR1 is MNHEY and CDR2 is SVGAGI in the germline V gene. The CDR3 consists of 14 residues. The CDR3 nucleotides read TGTGCCAGCAGTTACCGGGGGGAGGGGACTGAAGCTTTCTTT. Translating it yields CASSYRGEGTEAFF.

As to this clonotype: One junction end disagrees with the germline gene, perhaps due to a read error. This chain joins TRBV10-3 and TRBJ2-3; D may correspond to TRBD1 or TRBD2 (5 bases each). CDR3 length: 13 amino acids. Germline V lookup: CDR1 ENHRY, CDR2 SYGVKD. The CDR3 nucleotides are TGTGCCACGGGGCTCGGAGCCAAAGATATTCAGTACTTT. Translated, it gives CATGLGAKDIQYF.

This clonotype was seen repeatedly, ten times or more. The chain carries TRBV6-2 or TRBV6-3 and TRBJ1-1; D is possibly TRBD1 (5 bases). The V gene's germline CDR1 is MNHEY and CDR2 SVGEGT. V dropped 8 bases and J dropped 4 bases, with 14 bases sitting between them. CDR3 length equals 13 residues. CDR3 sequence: CASSIGGGTEAFF. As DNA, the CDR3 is TGTGCCAGCTCCATCGGGGGAGGCACTGAAGCTTTCTTT.

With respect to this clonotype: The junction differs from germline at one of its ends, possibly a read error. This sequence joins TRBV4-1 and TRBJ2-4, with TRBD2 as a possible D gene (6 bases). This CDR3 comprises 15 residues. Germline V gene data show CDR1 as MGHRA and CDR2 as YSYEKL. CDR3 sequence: CASSQVGTGGDIQYF. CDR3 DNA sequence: TGCGCCAGCAGCCAAGTCGGGACTGGTGGAGATATTCAGTACTTT.

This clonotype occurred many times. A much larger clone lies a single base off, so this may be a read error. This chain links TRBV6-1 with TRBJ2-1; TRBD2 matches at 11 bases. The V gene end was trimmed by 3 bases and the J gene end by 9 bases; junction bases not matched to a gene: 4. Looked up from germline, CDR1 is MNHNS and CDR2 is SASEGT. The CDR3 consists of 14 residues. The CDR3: CASSEVAGGLEQFF. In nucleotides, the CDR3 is TGTGCCAGCAGTGAGGTAGCGGGAGGGCTTGAGCAGTTCTTC.

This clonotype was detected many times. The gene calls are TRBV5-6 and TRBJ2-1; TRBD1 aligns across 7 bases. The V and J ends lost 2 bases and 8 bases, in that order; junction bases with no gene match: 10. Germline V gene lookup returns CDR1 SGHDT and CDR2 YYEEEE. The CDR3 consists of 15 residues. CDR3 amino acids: CASSFQKTGTDEQFF. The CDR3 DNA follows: TGTGCCAGCAGCTTCCAAAAGACAGGGACGGATGAGCAGTTCTTC.

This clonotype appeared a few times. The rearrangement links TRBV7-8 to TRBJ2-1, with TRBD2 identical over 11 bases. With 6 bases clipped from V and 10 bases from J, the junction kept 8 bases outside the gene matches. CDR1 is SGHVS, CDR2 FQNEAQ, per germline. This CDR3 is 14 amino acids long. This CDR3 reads CASREPGLAVEQFF. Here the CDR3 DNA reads TGTGCCAGCAGAGAGCCGGGACTAGCGGTCGAGCAGTTCTTC.

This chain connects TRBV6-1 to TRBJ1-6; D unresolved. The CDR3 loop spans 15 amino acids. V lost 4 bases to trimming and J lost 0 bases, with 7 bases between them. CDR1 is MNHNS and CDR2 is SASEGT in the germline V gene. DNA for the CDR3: TGTGCCAGCAGTGCCAGCAGCTCCTATAATTCACCCCTCCACTTT. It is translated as CASSASSSYNSPLHF.

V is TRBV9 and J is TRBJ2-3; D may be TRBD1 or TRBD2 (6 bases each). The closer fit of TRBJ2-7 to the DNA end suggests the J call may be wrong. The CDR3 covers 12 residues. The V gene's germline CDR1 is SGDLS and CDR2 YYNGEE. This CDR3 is CASSVKGGEQYF. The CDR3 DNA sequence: TGTGCCAGCAGCGTTAAGGGGGGTGAGCAGTACTTC.

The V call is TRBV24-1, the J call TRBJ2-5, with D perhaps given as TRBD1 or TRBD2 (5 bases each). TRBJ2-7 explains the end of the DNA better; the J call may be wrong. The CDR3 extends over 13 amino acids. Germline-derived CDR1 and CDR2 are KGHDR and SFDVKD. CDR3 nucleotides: TGTGCCACCAGTGATTTGCGAGGGGACGAGCAGTACTTC. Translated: CATSDLRGDEQYF.